The 21 T cell receptor beta chains presented below share a single source sample, sequenced in a study of metastatic and nonmetastatic thyroid tumors. Every patient underwent thyroid surgery untreated. TCRdb ran MiXCR on the PCR reads. The data contain roughly 48,000 clones, approximately 17% of them singletons. Specimen: blood. Receptors originate from a female donor with papillary thyroid cancer or a benign thyroid nodule (not recorded which). Some clones in this sample may be carry-over from other donors' samples.

Points on this clone: One end of the junction fails to match germline, which may point to a read error. V gene TRBV28 combines with J gene TRBJ2-7; weak D call: TRBD1 (6 bases). The CDR3 runs 14 residues. CDR1 and CDR2 from the germline V gene are MDHEN and SYDVKM. Here the CDR3 DNA reads TGTGCCAGCAGCCCTTGGGACACCAAGGTGTTCAATGGCTTC. It codes for CASSPWDTKVFNGF.

This clone has a count of ten or more. A much larger clone lies one base from this, so it may be a read error. A read error is likely, as this CDR3 ends without the conserved phenylalanine or tryptophan. The rearrangement joins TRBV6-1 to TRBJ1-2; no firm D call. This CDR3 comprises 13 residues. Per germline, CDR1 MNHNS and CDR2 SASEGT. Trimming took off 6 bases at V and 8 bases at J, with 16 bases between the two ends. The CDR3 region has the DNA TGTGCCAGCAGCCCGTCCCTTCGGAACGGCTACACCGTC. Protein: CASSPSLRNGYTV.

This clone came up many times. The chain has TRBV11-2 and TRBJ2-3, with a weak D call TRBD2 (5 bases). The CDR3 is 16 residues long. Germline assignment: CDR1 SGHAT and CDR2 FQNNGV. With 5 bases removed from V and 0 bases from J, the gap between germline ends came to 15 bases. CDR3 loop: CASSPFAGSSTDTQYF. The DNA of the CDR3 is TGTGCCAGCAGCCCATTCGCGGGTTCTAGCACAGATACGCAGTATTTT.

This clone was counted many times. The chain combines TRBV12-3 or TRBV12-4 with TRBJ2-5; D is ambiguous. V dropped 2 bases and J dropped 1 base, with 8 bases sitting between them. This CDR3 has 14 amino acids. CDR3: CASSLPHSQETQYF. CDR3 coding DNA: TGTGCCAGCAGTTTACCCCACAGCCAAGAGACCCAGTACTTC.

The chain recombines TRBV5-1 with TRBJ1-1, with D maybe TRBD1 (6 bases). The CDR3 loop spans 15 amino acids. Trimming pared 0 bases from V and 0 bases from J, leaving 9 bases between. The germline V gene encodes CDR1 SGHRS and CDR2 YFSETQ. The CDR3 sequence: CASSLVQGLNTEAFF. The CDR3 DNA reads as TGCGCCAGCAGCTTGGTGCAGGGGTTGAACACTGAAGCTTTCTTT.

This chain uses TRBV30 with TRBJ2-3; D may be TRBD1 (5 bases). The germline V gene has CDR1 GTSNPN and CDR2 SVGIG (reference sequence). V was pared by 1 base and J by 6 bases, with 5 bases between. The CDR3 runs 11 residues. The CDR3 coding sequence is TGTGCCTGGAGTGGGGGCGATACGCAGTATTTT. The encoded protein is CAWSGGDTQYF.

The table lists this clone with many counts. It may be a read error: a sequence one base away is much more abundant. The chain joins TRBV7-8 to TRBJ2-7; 8 bases are a match to TRBD2. The germline gives CDR1 SGHVS, CDR2 FQNEAQ. Trimming at V came to 4 bases and at J to 5 bases, leaving 10 bases not matched to a gene. This CDR3 is 15 amino acids long. DNA for the CDR3: TGTGCCAGCAGCTCAAGGACGGGAGGGGCCCACGAGCAGTACTTC. It encodes CASSSRTGGAHEQYF.

This clone has a handful of counts. It may be a read error: a sequence one base away is much more abundant. J is TRBJ2-3 and V is TRBV29-1; D gene uncertain. CDR1 and CDR2 from the germline V gene are SQVTM and ANQGSEA. This CDR3 has 10 residues. V was shortened by 4 bases and J by 5 bases, with 4 bases between the two germline ends. The CDR3 reads CSVGVDTQYF. The CDR3 DNA reads TGCAGCGTTGGGGTAGATACGCAGTATTTT.

This clone showed up many times. The chain uses TRBV7-2 and TRBJ2-5, with 7 nucleotides matching TRBD2. The CDR3 loop spans 14 amino acids. The V gene's germline CDR1 is SGHTA and CDR2 FQGNSA. V was clipped by 5 bases and J by 5 bases; unmatched bases: 8. The CDR3 here is CASSLMGGGETQYF. CDR3 nucleotides: TGTGCCAGCAGCCTAATGGGGGGAGGGGAGACCCAGTACTTC. Full variable domain (remainder filled in from reference TRBV7-2 and TRBJ2-5): GAGVSQSPSNKVTEKGKDVELRCDPISGHTALYWYRQSLGQGLEFLIYFQGNSAPDKSGLPSDRFSAERTGGSVSTLTIQRTQQEDSAVYLCASSLMGGGETQYFGPGTRLLVL.

This clone was counted at least ten times. V and J are TRBV7-3 and TRBJ1-1; possible D gene TRBD1, 5 bases. Germline V CDR1 and CDR2: SGHTA, FQGTGA. V was trimmed by 4 bases and J by 6 bases, leaving 12 bases between them. This CDR3 has 13 amino acids. CDR3 DNA sequence: TGTGCCAGCAGCTATATGGTGGGGGCTGAAGCTTTCTTT. It encodes CASSYMVGAEAFF.

Ten or more counts support this clone. The chain combines TRBV20-1 with TRBJ2-1; 10 bases map to TRBD1. This CDR3 has 15 amino acids. J lost 4 bases, V lost 0 bases, and 3 bases had no gene match. The V gene's germline CDR1 is DFQATT and CDR2 SNEGSKA (reference sequence). The CDR3: CSARDPGQGYNEQFF. In DNA form, the CDR3 reads TGCAGTGCTAGAGATCCGGGACAGGGGTACAATGAGCAGTTCTTC.

To note about this clone: This specimen includes other DNA sequences encoding the same CDR3. This CDR3 is CASSQSGLAGGGELNEQFF. For the CDR3, the DNA is TGTGCCAGCAGCCAATCGGGACTAGCGGGGGGTGGGGAACTCAATGAGCAGTTCTTC. The rearrangement joins TRBV28 to TRBJ2-1, with TRBD2 matching over 15 bases. Germline trimming cut 6 bases from V and 6 bases from J; bases unmatched to any gene: 15. The CDR3 loop spans 19 amino acids. CDR1 MDHEN and CDR2 SYDVKM come from the germline V gene.

This clone was recorded many times. The same CDR3 also results from other DNA sequences found in this sample. The chain's CDR3 is CASSELGSRGDTQYF. CDR3 nucleotides: TGTGCCAGCAGTGAATTGGGGAGCCGGGGGGATACGCAGTATTTT. The genes are TRBV25-1 and TRBJ2-3; tentatively, D is TRBD2 (6 bases). Germline V gene sequence: CDR1 MGHDK, CDR2 SYGVNS. Trimming removed 1 base at V and 6 bases at J, with 14 bases between. This CDR3 comprises 15 residues.

This chain uses TRBV20-1 with TRBJ2-3; D is unresolved. Germline values: CDR1 DFQATT, CDR2 SNEGSKA (reference sequence). CDR3 length equals 12 residues. Deletions cut 6 bases from V and 11 bases from J, with 18 bases between. CDR3 amino acids: CSADSDPLGQYF. The CDR3 DNA is TGCAGTGCAGATTCGGACCCCTTAGGGCAGTATTTT.

This rearrangement joins TRBV6-1 to TRBJ1-5; D is unclear. Trimming stripped 6 bases from V and 4 bases from J, with 10 bases between. The CDR3 is made up of 13 amino acids. Germline loops: CDR1 MNHNS, CDR2 SASEGT. The CDR3, as DNA: TGTGCCAGCAGCCTAAGGTTAAATCAGCCCCAGCATTTT. As protein: CASSLRLNQPQHF.

This clone was counted at least ten times. This chain connects TRBV18 to TRBJ1-5; D gene ambiguous. Trimming cost V 2 bases and J 4 bases, with 6 bases left between them. The CDR3 covers 13 residues. Germline values: CDR1 KGHSH, CDR2 LQKENI. The CDR3 here is CASSPGWNQPQHF. CDR3 DNA sequence: TGTGCCAGCTCACCAGGGTGGAATCAGCCCCAGCATTTT. The full variable domain, with the rest looked up from reference TRBV18 and TRBJ1-5, is NAGVMQNPRHLVRRRGQEARLRCSPMKGHSHVYWYRQLPEEGLKFMVYLQKENIIDESGMPKERFSAEFPKEGPSILRIQQVVRGDSAAYFCASSPGWNQPQHFGDGTRLSIL.

The sample holds many counts of this clone. At the DNA level, this CDR3 is encoded by other sequences in the same sample as well. CDR3 sequence: CASSPRARVLRARGTDTQYF. The CDR3 DNA reads TGTGCCAGCAGTCCTAGGGCCCGGGTCCTAAGGGCACGGGGCACAGATACGCAGTATTTT. The chain combines TRBV28 with TRBJ2-3; D gene uncertain. The CDR3 spans 20 residues. Germline CDR1 is MDHEN and CDR2 is SYDVKM. V was clipped by 5 bases and J by 1 base, with 28 bases between them. The variable domain in full, with the rest retrieved from reference TRBV28 and TRBJ2-3, is DVKVTQSSRYLVKRTGEKVFLECVQDMDHENMFWYRQDPGLGLRLIYFSYDVKMKEKGDIPEGYSVSREKKERFSLILESASTNQTSMYLCASSPRARVLRARGTDTQYFGPGTRLTVL.

The sample holds many counts of this clone. CDR3 amino acids: CASSLDNNYEQYF. DNA of the CDR3: TGTGCCAGCAGCTTGGACAATAACTACGAGCAGTACTTC. V and J are TRBV5-5 and TRBJ2-7; D is uncertain. There are 13 residues in the CDR3. Germline assignment: CDR1 SGHKS and CDR2 YYEKEE (reference sequence). V dropped 0 bases and J dropped 3 bases, with 7 bases sitting between them.

This clone was observed a few times. This chain links TRBV6-6 with TRBJ1-1, with a weak D call TRBD1 (5 bases). This CDR3 region has 16 residues. Looked up from germline, CDR1 is MNHNY and CDR2 is SVGAGI (reference sequence). The germline V and J ends were trimmed by 0 bases and 2 bases, with 13 bases remaining between them. The CDR3: CASSYSRYRTNTEAFF. DNA for the CDR3: TGTGCCAGCAGTTACTCTAGGTACAGGACCAACACTGAAGCTTTCTTT.

This clone has a count of ten or more. The rearrangement uses TRBV20-1 and TRBJ2-7; TRBD2 matches 13 bases. This CDR3 is 15 amino acids long. Unmatched junction bases numbered 9, after V lost 6 bases and J lost 4 bases. Germline values: CDR1 DFQATT, CDR2 SNEGSKA (reference sequence). This CDR3 reads CSARTSGRAGYEQYF. The CDR3 nucleotides are TGCAGTGCGAGAACTAGCGGGAGGGCCGGGTACGAGCAGTACTTC.

The V gene is TRBV19, the J gene TRBJ2-5; no clear D gene. V was trimmed by 5 bases and J by 7 bases, leaving 8 bases between them. Germline V gene lookup returns CDR1 LNHDA and CDR2 SQIVND (reference sequence). CDR3 length: 11 amino acids. DNA for the CDR3: TGTGCCAGTAGTTTAAGAGGGACCCAGTACTTC. As protein: CASSLRGTQYF.